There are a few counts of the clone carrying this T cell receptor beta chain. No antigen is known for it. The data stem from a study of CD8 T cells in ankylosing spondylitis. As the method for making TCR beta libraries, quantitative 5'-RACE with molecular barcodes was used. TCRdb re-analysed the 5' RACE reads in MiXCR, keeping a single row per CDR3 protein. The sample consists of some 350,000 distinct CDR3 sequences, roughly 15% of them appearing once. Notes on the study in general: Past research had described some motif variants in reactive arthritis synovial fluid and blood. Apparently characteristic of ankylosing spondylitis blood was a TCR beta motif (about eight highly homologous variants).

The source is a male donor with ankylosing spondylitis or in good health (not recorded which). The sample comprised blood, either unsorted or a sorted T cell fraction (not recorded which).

CDR3 sequence (DNA): TGTGCCACCGGGAACAGGGACAATTCACCCCTCCACTTT. Its translation is CATGNRDNSPLHF. The rearrangement joins TRBV24-1 to TRBJ1-6; maybe TRBD1 (6 bases). This CDR3 is built from 13 residues. The V gene lost 9 bases and the J gene lost 7 bases, with 12 bases spanning the gap. CDR1 and CDR2 (germline): KGHDR, SFDVKD.